The subject of this entry is one TCR beta chain. Germline-derived CDR1 and CDR2 are SQVTM and ANQGSEA. The ends lost 0 bases at V and 11 bases at J; junction bases unmatched: 6. The CDR3 runs to 12 residues. MiXCR was run by TCRdb on the RT-PCR reads, yielding one entry per CDR3 protein. Found here are hundreds of thousands of distinct CDR3 sequences, approximately 15% of them singletons; the top ten hold roughly 3.9%. The receptor's source is a female donor in good health, serving as a healthy control. The genes are TRBV29-1 and TRBJ1-1; the match to TRBD1 covers 7 bases. The sequenced material came from memory CD4+ T cells from blood. Here the CDR3 reads CSVEDVTGEAFF. As DNA, the CDR3 is TGCAGCGTTGAAGATGTTACAGGGGAGGCTTTCTTT.